This T cell receptor (beta chain) appears in the sequencing data of a study of blood T cells in healthy people across ages. Primed by a sample-barcoded 5' primer and a J-beta primer mix, a second PCR proceeded for roughly 7 to 12 cycles. The yield of each sample was at least 3 million CDR3-containing paired-end reads. TCRdb re-derived calls from the 5' RACE reads in MiXCR, one entry per CDR3 protein. This table holds approximately 830,000 distinct CDR3 sequences, 55% to 65% found once. Whole-study findings and limits: Underestimates were what the diversity estimates from one million T cells were considered to be.

Turning to this clonotype: Its target is unknown.

After removal of 5 bases from V and 7 bases from J, the junction contained 11 bases not matched to a gene. Germline V gives CDR1 MNHEY, CDR2 SVGEGT. The CDR3 runs to 15 residues. For every donor, a draw yielded roughly 9.3 milliliters of peripheral blood. Per-sample PBMC isolation yielded at least 6.5 million cells. The chain is built from TRBV6-2 or TRBV6-3 and TRBJ2-7, with 10 bases identical to TRBD1. The sequenced sample consisted of blood. This receptor was identified in a man under 40 in good health. The CDR3 protein is CASSDGTGARYEQYF. The CDR3 DNA reads as TGTGCCAGCAGTGACGGGACAGGGGCGAGGTATGAGCAGTACTTC.